One sample yielded the 13 T cell receptor beta chains listed below, sequenced in a study of blood T cells in healthy people across ages. Through a sample-barcoded 5' primer and a J-beta primer mix, a second PCR was run for roughly 7 to 11 cycles. In TCRdb, the 5' RACE reads were re-called with MiXCR into one record per CDR3 protein. The table lists about 760,000 distinct CDR3 sequences, roughly three fifths of them singletons. The sample taken for sequencing was blood. The receptors shown here come from a man aged 40-49 years in good health.

The chain couples TRBV14 to TRBJ1-2, with D unclear. This CDR3 comprises 16 residues. V lost 0 bases and J 6 bases, leaving 17 bases between the germline ends. Germline CDR1 SGHDN, CDR2 FVKESK. The DNA for the CDR3 is TGTGCCAGCAGCCAAGATCAACCTACCTCGGGTAATGGCTACACCTTC. Amino acids: CASSQDQPTSGNGYTF.

The J gene is TRBJ2-1, the V gene TRBV28; a weak D match, TRBD1 (7 bases). Germline V gives CDR1 MDHEN, CDR2 SYDVKM. The V and J ends lost 5 bases and 5 bases respectively, with 10 bases between them. This CDR3 spans 13 amino acids. The CDR3 DNA follows: TGTGCCAGCAGTAGCAGGGGGGACAATGAGCAGTTCTTC. Translated: CASSSRGDNEQFF.

As concerns this clonotype: An end of the junction does not agree with germline; a read error may underlie this. The chain couples TRBV10-3 to TRBJ2-5; the D call may be TRBD1 or TRBD2 (5 bases each). This CDR3 contains 15 residues. Per the germline V gene, CDR1 is ENHRY and CDR2 is SYGVKD. CDR3 amino acids: CAVSEQDWGPNEQYF. In DNA form, the CDR3 reads TGTGCCGTCAGTGAACAGGACTGGGGACCTAATGAGCAGTACTTC.

This clonotype showed up many times. V is TRBV20-1 and J is TRBJ2-3; 15 bases align to TRBD2. This CDR3 has 18 amino acids. Looked up from germline, CDR1 is DFQATT and CDR2 is SNEGSKA (reference sequence). Losses at the gene ends were 7 bases for V and 3 bases for J; bases not matched to a gene: 14. The CDR3 sequence is CSVTSGTSGRRWTDTQYF. DNA for the CDR3: TGCAGTGTTACCTCCGGGACTAGCGGGAGGAGATGGACAGATACGCAGTATTTT.

The chain employs TRBV7-2 and TRBJ2-4, with TRBD1 matching 7 bases. V shed 5 bases and J 4 bases; nucleotides not matched to a gene: 11. The CDR3 contains 16 residues. Germline V lookup: CDR1 SGHTA, CDR2 FQGNSA. The CDR3 reads CASSKSRDSLKNIQYF. The CDR3 bases are TGTGCCAGCAGCAAGAGCCGGGACAGCCTTAAAAACATTCAGTACTTC.

This clonotype was counted a few times. The chain employs TRBV7-2 and TRBJ2-1, with 9 bases identical to TRBD2. Germline V gene sequence: CDR1 SGHTA, CDR2 FQGNSA. The V and J ends lost 5 bases and 4 bases, in that order; junction bases with no gene match: 9. This CDR3 has 16 residues. CDR3 coding DNA: TGTGCCAGCAGCCTGGGGGGCGGGAGGGGTTACAATGAGCAGTTCTTC. As protein: CASSLGGGRGYNEQFF. Supplemented by reference TRBV7-2 and TRBJ2-1, the full variable domain reads GAGVSQSPSNKVTEKGKDVELRCDPISGHTALYWYRQSLGQGLEFLIYFQGNSAPDKSGLPSDRFSAERTGGSVSTLTIQRTQQEDSAVYLCASSLGGGRGYNEQFFGPGTRLTVL.

The chain couples TRBV6-1 to TRBJ2-5, with TRBD1 matching 8 bases. The DNA matches TRBJ2-7 better at its end, which makes the J call doubtful. Germline CDR1 and CDR2: MNHNS and SASEGT. This CDR3 contains 16 residues. In DNA form, the CDR3 reads TGTGCCAGCAGTGCAACGACCGGGACAGGAGCATACGAGCAGTACTTC. This encodes CASSATTGTGAYEQYF.

V usage is TRBV29-1 and J usage is TRBJ1-2, with 7 nucleotides matching TRBD1. V was pared by 7 bases and J by 4 bases, with 15 bases of the junction left unmatched. Germline-derived CDR1 and CDR2 are SQVTM and ANQGSEA. CDR3 length: 15 amino acids. The CDR3 DNA follows: TGCAGCGCGCACATCCAGGGGGGACTGGGCTATGGCTACACCTTC. Its translation: CSAHIQGGLGYGYTF.

This clonotype was counted only a few times. For the CDR3, the DNA is TGCACGGGGGCAGGGGGCATAACAGATACGCAGTATTTT. Its translation: CTGAGGITDTQYF. This sequence joins TRBV20-1 and TRBJ2-3; 8 bases agree with TRBD1. Germline lookup yields CDR1 DFQATT and CDR2 SNEGSKA (reference sequence). This CDR3 has 13 amino acids.

For the CDR3, the DNA is TGTGCCAGCAGTTACTCCCGGGGACTAGCGGGAGTCAATGAGCAGTTCTTC. Protein product: CASSYSRGLAGVNEQFF. The genes are TRBV6-2 or TRBV6-3 and TRBJ2-1; TRBD2 aligns across 14 bases. V was clipped by 0 bases and J by 6 bases; unmatched bases: 4. This CDR3 is built from 17 residues. Germline V gene sequence: CDR1 MNHEY, CDR2 SVGEGT.

This clonotype has just one count. V gene TRBV4-3 combines with J gene TRBJ2-6; D possibly matches TRBD1 or TRBD2 (5 bases each). The CDR3 contains 18 residues. The germline gives CDR1 LGHNA, CDR2 YSLEER. V lost 0 bases to trimming and J lost 4 bases, with 16 bases between them. The CDR3 coding sequence is TGCGCCAGCAGCCAAGATCTTTTGGGGGTAGGGGGGGCCAACGTCCTGACTTTC. Residues: CASSQDLLGVGGANVLTF.

This clonotype came up a few times. The genes are TRBV19 and TRBJ2-1; TRBD2 might be the D (5 bases). CDR1 is LNHDA and CDR2 is SQIVND in the germline V gene (reference sequence). CDR3 length: 13 amino acids. V dropped 8 bases and J dropped 10 bases, with 18 bases sitting between them. Written as DNA, the CDR3 is TGTGCCAGTGGGCTAGCTGTTGACGGGGAGCAGTTCTTC. It encodes CASGLAVDGEQFF. Drawing the rest from reference TRBV19 and TRBJ2-1, the complete variable domain is DGGITQSPKYLFRKEGQNVTLSCEQNLNHDAMYWYRQDPGQGLRLIYYSQIVNDFQKGDIAEGYSVSREKKESFPLTVTSAQKNPTAFYLCASGLAVDGEQFFGPGTRLTVL.

The chain recombines TRBV6-1 with TRBJ2-1, with 8 positions matching TRBD1. The assigned J gene may be wrong: the sequence end matches TRBJ2-7 better. The CDR3 consists of 17 residues. The germline CDR1 and CDR2 sequences are MNHNS and SASEGT. DNA for the CDR3: TGTGCCAGCAGTGACTGGACAGGGTGGGGCTCCTACAATGAGCAGTACTTC. Encoded protein: CASSDWTGWGSYNEQYF.